The 14 T cell receptor beta chains presented below share a single source sample, sequenced in a study of shared clonotypes between healthy human individuals. The repertoire was sequenced with immunoSEQ multiplex PCR; TCRdb's copy has only in-frame clones and lacks some. The repertoire holds approximately 2.5 million clones, with more than 80% as singletons. Specimen: naive CD4+ T cells sorted from blood. Subset denoted: CD45RA+ positively selected. The receptor set was obtained from a man between 18 and 35 years old in good health.

The V call is TRBV15, the J call TRBJ2-7, with 7 bases that match TRBD1. The junction had 3 bases not matched to a gene; V was cut back by 1 base and J by 3 bases. Germline values: CDR1 LNHNV, CDR2 YYDKDF (reference sequence). This CDR3 contains 14 residues. The CDR3 is CATSRVRQGYEQYF. Here the CDR3 DNA reads TGTGCCACCAGCAGAGTTCGACAGGGCTACGAGCAGTACTTC.

The chain is built from TRBV28 and TRBJ1-5; 12 bases are shared with TRBD1. The CDR3 covers 15 residues. Germline assignment: CDR1 MDHEN and CDR2 SYDVKM. V lost 4 bases and J lost 6; bases outside the gene matches: 4. The CDR3, as DNA: TGTGCCAGCAGTTCGGGACAGGGGGCATCTCAGCCCCAGCATTTT. It codes for CASSSGQGASQPQHF.

CDR3 amino acids: CASSLDGELFF. CDR3 DNA sequence: TGTGCCAGCAGTCTGGACGGGGAGCTGTTTTTT. This chain connects TRBV6-1 to TRBJ2-2; D is uncertain. Germline CDR1 MNHNS, CDR2 SASEGT. The length of the CDR3 is 11 residues. Between the trimmed V and J ends, which lost 5 bases and 7 bases, there was a span of 5 bases.

This chain links TRBV7-2 with TRBJ2-1, with 8 positions matching TRBD2. The V gene's germline CDR1 is SGHTA and CDR2 FQGNSA. CDR3 length: 14 amino acids. Trimming took 2 bases from V and 6 from J; bases not matched to a gene: 3. The CDR3 protein is CASSLISGTNEQFF. The CDR3 coding sequence is TGTGCCAGCAGCTTAATTAGCGGGACCAATGAGCAGTTCTTC.

The CDR3 DNA follows: TGCGCCAGCAATACAGGACTTTACGAGCAGTACTTC. This gives the protein CASNTGLYEQYF. The chain carries TRBV10-2 and TRBJ2-7; D assignment may be TRBD1 or TRBD2 (5 bases each). Germline loops: CDR1 WSHSY, CDR2 SAAADI. There are 12 residues in the CDR3. The V end was cut by 7 bases, the J end by 4 bases, with 11 bases between.

The V call is TRBV29-1, the J call TRBJ1-2; D may be TRBD1 (5 bases). Germline CDR1 is SQVTM and CDR2 is ANQGSEA. The CDR3 contains 12 residues. V lost 5 bases, J lost 2 bases, and 9 bases lay in between. The CDR3 nucleotides read TGCAGCGTTCCTCGGGACAACTATGGCTACACCTTC. Amino acid sequence: CSVPRDNYGYTF.

Details on this clone: Other DNA sequences in the sample encode the same CDR3. The rearrangement joins TRBV9 to TRBJ2-3; 10 positions agree with TRBD2. Germline V gene data show CDR1 as SGDLS and CDR2 as YYNGEE. The CDR3 has 15 residues. With V trimmed by 3 bases and J by 3 bases, 4 bases remained unmatched. Here the CDR3 reads CASSGAGGRTDTQYF. In DNA, the CDR3 is TGTGCCAGCAGCGGAGCGGGGGGGCGAACAGATACGCAGTATTTT.

As regards this clone: This specimen includes other DNA sequences encoding the same CDR3. V and J are TRBV7-2 and TRBJ2-7; no clear D gene. This CDR3 comprises 12 residues. Germline CDR1 and CDR2: SGHTA and FQGNSA. Trimming removed 1 base from V and 2 bases from J, with 3 bases in between. The chain's CDR3 is CASSLDTYEQYF. CDR3 coding DNA: TGTGCCAGCAGCTTAGACACCTACGAGCAGTACTTC.

The genes are TRBV30 and TRBJ2-7; no definite D call. There are 12 residues in the CDR3. V gave up 7 bases and J gave up 0 bases, with 10 bases separating them. Germline V lookup: CDR1 GTSNPN, CDR2 SVGIG (reference sequence). CDR3 nucleotides: TGTGCCTTCTCCGGGCTCTCCTACGAGCAGTACTTC. As protein: CAFSGLSYEQYF.

This clone was recorded once. V and J are TRBV30 and TRBJ2-7; D gene ambiguous. The CDR3 length is 15 residues. CDR1 GTSNPN and CDR2 SVGIG come from the germline V gene (reference sequence). V was pared by 0 bases and J by 2 bases, with 14 bases between. The CDR3 DNA follows: TGTGCCTGGAGTGTAATCTACGGGCGACCCTACGAGCAGTACTTC. As protein: CAWSVIYGRPYEQYF. Combining the CDR3 with reference TRBV30 and TRBJ2-7 gives the whole variable domain SQTIHQWPATLVQPVGSPLSLECTVEGTSNPNLYWYRQAAGRGLQLLFYSVGIGQISSEVPQNLSASRPQDRQFILSSKKLLLSDSGFYLCAWSVIYGRPYEQYFGPGTRLTVT.

The J gene is TRBJ2-3, the V gene TRBV10-1, with D hard to call. The germline V gene has CDR1 WNHNN and CDR2 SYGVQD (reference sequence). The V end was cut by 8 bases, the J end by 7 bases, with 19 bases between. The CDR3 spans 14 residues. Here the CDR3 reads CASPKGFLRYTQYF. The CDR3, as DNA: TGCGCCAGCCCAAAGGGCTTCCTCAGATATACGCAGTATTTT.

V usage is TRBV5-8 and J usage is TRBJ1-1; 8 nucleotides match TRBD1. The germline V gene has CDR1 SGHTS and CDR2 YDEGEE. V lost 4 bases, J lost 1 base, and 6 bases stayed unmatched. CDR3 length: 15 amino acids. CDR3 protein: CASSLAGGANTEAFF. DNA of the CDR3: TGTGCCAGCAGCCTGGCAGGGGGCGCGAACACTGAAGCTTTCTTT.

V gene TRBV28 combines with J gene TRBJ2-5; tentatively, D is TRBD2 (6 bases). The CDR3 loop spans 15 amino acids. CDR1 and CDR2 from the germline V gene are MDHEN and SYDVKM. V gave up 8 bases and J gave up 2 bases, with 18 bases separating them. The DNA of the CDR3 is TGTGCCAGCTATGGGGGGTCTGGCGGGCAAGAGACCCAGTACTTC. This codes for CASYGGSGGQETQYF. Supplemented by reference TRBV28 and TRBJ2-5, the full variable domain reads DVKVTQSSRYLVKRTGEKVFLECVQDMDHENMFWYRQDPGLGLRLIYFSYDVKMKEKGDIPEGYSVSREKKERFSLILESASTNQTSMYLCASYGGSGGQETQYFGPGTRLLVL.

The chain is built from TRBV5-1 and TRBJ2-5; the D gene is possibly TRBD2 (5 bases). Germline CDR1 reads SGHRS; CDR2 reads YFSETQ. The CDR3 is 13 residues long. Trimming cost V 3 bases and J 5 bases, with 11 bases left between them. The CDR3 loop reads CASSSGSRETQYF. The CDR3 nucleotides read TGCGCCAGCAGCTCTGGGAGTCGGGAGACCCAGTACTTC.